This T cell receptor beta chain comes out of a study of blood T cell repertoires in COVID-19. There are 12 residues in the CDR3. Per the germline V gene, CDR1 is SEHNR and CDR2 is FQNEAQ (reference sequence). V shed 5 bases and J 7 bases; nucleotides not matched to a gene: 2. The table came from immunoSEQ multiplex PCR; TCRdb's copy has only in-frame clones and leaves some out. The sample consists of about 46,000 clones, 75% to 90% of them appearing once. The chain links TRBV7-9 to TRBJ1-2; TRBD1 aligns across 9 bases. This TCR was sampled from a man aged 55 to 70 with acute or convalescent COVID-19. The sequenced sample consisted of peripheral blood. The CDR3 loop is CASSAQGAGYTF. The CDR3 bases are TGTGCCAGCAGCGCACAGGGGGCTGGCTACACCTTC.